This TCR beta chain was captured by sequencing in a study of cytomegalovirus exposure and HLA in healthy donors. Notes on this clone: What it binds is not known.

PCR was performed using 60 Vbeta and 13 Jbeta primers. Assay used: immunoSEQ multiplex PCR; TCRdb lists only in-frame clones, some missing. The profile shows about 160,000 clones, around 74% of them singletons. General observations from the study: Because they were indistinguishable, some V segments, including TRBV6-2 and TRBV6-3, were excluded.

V lost 7 bases to trimming and J lost 5 bases; unmatched junction nucleotides: 7. Germline CDR1 SNHLY, CDR2 FYNNEI. This CDR3 has 14 amino acids. The source is a female donor in good health and CMV-seronegative. The sequencing input was PBMCs. The chain combines TRBV2 with TRBJ1-5, with 8 bases lining up with TRBD1. The CDR3 reads CASNMDREYQPQHF. The CDR3 DNA reads TGTGCCAGCAATATGGACAGGGAGTATCAGCCCCAGCATTTT.